One sample yielded the 25 T cell receptor beta chains listed below, sequenced in a study of lymphopenia after photon versus proton radiotherapy. Generated by immunoSEQ multiplex PCR, the TCRdb table keeps only in-frame clones and is missing some. The sample holds 50,000 or so clones, 80% to 95% seen once. Source: peripheral blood, taken from a patient treated with photon-based radiotherapy. These receptors came from a woman in her thirties or forties with cholangiocarcinoma.

The gene calls are TRBV7-6 and TRBJ1-1; 10 bases fit TRBD1. Germline CDR1 SGHVS, CDR2 FNYEAQ. The length of the CDR3 is 15 residues. Losses at the gene ends were 5 bases for V and 0 bases for J; bases not matched to a gene: 3. The CDR3 protein is CASSRQGAMNTEAFF. DNA for the CDR3: TGTGCCAGCAGCCGACAGGGGGCCATGAACACTGAAGCTTTCTTT. Complete variable domain (other parts from reference TRBV7-6 and TRBJ1-1): GAGVSQSPRYKVTKRGQDVALRCDPISGHVSLYWYRQALGQGPEFLTYFNYEAQQDKSGLPNDRFSAERPEGSISTLTIQRTEQRDSAMYRCASSRQGAMNTEAFFGQGTRLTVV.

To note about this clone: Germline is not matched at one junction end, which may reflect a read error. This chain connects TRBV7-2 to TRBJ1-2; tentative D call: TRBD1 (5 bases). This CDR3 region has 11 residues. Germline loops: CDR1 SGHTA, CDR2 FQGNSA. CDR3 protein: CATSGGYGYTF. For the CDR3, the DNA is TGTGCCACCAGCGGGGGCTATGGCTACACCTTC.

The chain carries TRBV4-1 and TRBJ2-7; TRBD1 matches 9 bases. CDR1 and CDR2 (germline): MGHRA, YSYEKL. V lost 0 bases and J lost 1; bases outside the gene matches: 7. The CDR3 length is 17 residues. The CDR3 region has the DNA TGCGCCAGCAGCCAAGAGACAGGGGGTAAGAGGTCCTACGAGCAGTACTTC. Protein product: CASSQETGGKRSYEQYF.

This sequence joins TRBV12-5 and TRBJ1-2; 9 positions match TRBD1. V was pared by 5 bases and J by 4 bases, with 2 bases of the junction left unmatched. The CDR3 runs to 13 residues. Looked up from germline, CDR1 is LGHNT and CDR2 is FRNRAP. CDR3 sequence: CASGPGQGYGYTF. The CDR3 DNA reads TGTGCTAGTGGTCCGGGACAGGGCTATGGCTACACCTTC. The full variable domain, rest sourced from reference TRBV12-5 and TRBJ1-2, is DARVTQTPRHKVTEMGQEVTMRCQPILGHNTVFWYRQTMMQGLELLAYFRNRAPLDDSGMPKDRFSAEMPDATLATLKIQPSEPRDSAVYFCASGPGQGYGYTFGSGTRLTVV.

The CDR3 coding sequence is TGTGCCAGCAGCTTAGATGGGTCGGCAACGCAGTATTTT. As protein: CASSLDGSATQYF. The genes are TRBV7-9 and TRBJ2-3; D is ambiguous. The length of the CDR3 is 13 residues. V gave up 1 base and J gave up 9 bases, with 11 bases separating them. Germline values: CDR1 SEHNR, CDR2 FQNEAQ (reference sequence).

This clone was recorded once. V is TRBV2 and J is TRBJ1-1; no reliable D call. Germline CDR1 is SNHLY and CDR2 is FYNNEI. V dropped 3 bases and J dropped 3 bases, with 17 bases sitting between them. The CDR3 length is 16 residues. The CDR3 is CASSDRSPREYTEAFF. Here the CDR3 DNA reads TGTGCCAGCAGTGACCGGAGTCCTCGTGAGTACACTGAAGCTTTCTTT.

In DNA form, the CDR3 reads TGTGCCTCCAGGAGGGGTGAAGGGACCGGGGAGCTGTTTTTT. It codes for CASRRGEGTGELFF. The chain combines TRBV30 with TRBJ2-2, with a tentative D call TRBD2 (6 bases). Germline CDR1 reads GTSNPN; CDR2 reads SVGIG (reference sequence). V was cut by 7 bases and J by 5 bases, with 17 bases left in between. The CDR3 loop spans 14 amino acids.

V and J are TRBV11-2 and TRBJ1-2; D is uncertain. Germline V gene lookup returns CDR1 SGHAT and CDR2 FQNNGV. The CDR3 has 14 amino acids. The V gene lost 0 bases and the J gene lost 0 bases, with 5 bases spanning the gap. The CDR3 coding sequence is TGTGCCAGCAGCTTAGATCAGGCTAACTATGGCTACACCTTC. Encoded protein: CASSLDQANYGYTF.

The J gene is TRBJ2-2, the V gene TRBV5-1, with D possibly TRBD1 on 5 matching bases. Trimming removed 1 base at V and 1 base at J, with 17 bases between. CDR1 is SGHRS and CDR2 is YFSETQ in the germline V gene. The CDR3 runs to 18 residues. The CDR3 region is CASSLKSSQALNTGELFF. The CDR3 DNA reads TGCGCCAGCAGCTTGAAGTCTTCACAGGCACTGAACACCGGGGAGCTGTTTTTT. The variable domain in full, completed from reference TRBV5-1 and TRBJ2-2, reads KAGVTQTPRYLIKTRGQQVTLSCSPISGHRSVSWYQQTPGQGLQFLFEYFSETQRNKGNFPGRFSGRQFSNSRSEMNVSTLELGDSALYLCASSLKSSQALNTGELFFGEGSRLTVL.

The count of this clone is one. The junction departs from the called germline gene at one end, perhaps through a read error. The chain carries TRBV7-7 and TRBJ1-1; 9 nucleotides agree with TRBD1. Germline lookup yields CDR1 SSHAT and CDR2 FNYEAQ (reference sequence). This CDR3 region has 14 residues. The CDR3 nucleotides read TGTGCTAGCAGCTTCAAAGACAGGGGGTCTGAAGCTTTCTTT. Its translation: CASSFKDRGSEAFF.

This chain links TRBV5-1 with TRBJ2-7; 10 bases are shared with TRBD1. Trimming at V came to 5 bases and at J to 0 bases, leaving 5 bases not matched to a gene. In germline, CDR1 is SGHRS, CDR2 YFSETQ. The CDR3 totals 15 residues. CDR3 coding DNA: TGCGCCAGCAGACTGGACAGGGGGAGCTCCTACGAGCAGTACTTC. Residues: CASRLDRGSSYEQYF.

The J gene is TRBJ2-2, the V gene TRBV5-6; D not certain. The CDR3 runs 14 residues. CDR1 SGHDT and CDR2 YYEEEE come from the germline V gene. The V end was cut by 4 bases, the J end by 1 base, with 8 bases between. CDR3 sequence (DNA): TGTGCCAGCAGCCTACCGTTGAACACCGGGGAGCTGTTTTTT. This translates into CASSLPLNTGELFF. The full variable domain, with the rest looked up from reference TRBV5-6 and TRBJ2-2, is DAGVTQSPTHLIKTRGQQVTLRCSPKSGHDTVSWYQQALGQGPQFIFQYYEEEERQRGNFPDRFSGHQFPNYSSELNVNALLLGDSALYLCASSLPLNTGELFFGEGSRLTVL.

The V call is TRBV29-1, the J call TRBJ1-2; D not certain. Looked up from germline, CDR1 is SQVTM and CDR2 is ANQGSEA. The CDR3 loop spans 15 amino acids. Trimming removed 0 bases from V and 4 bases from J, with 15 bases in between. CDR3 sequence reads: CSVEDHMAAGYGYTF. CDR3 DNA: TGCAGCGTTGAAGATCATATGGCGGCAGGCTATGGCTACACCTTC.

This chain connects TRBV7-3 to TRBJ2-1; the D is unclear. V was trimmed by 4 bases and J by 7 bases, leaving 14 bases between them. This CDR3 is built from 14 residues. Looked up from germline, CDR1 is SGHTA and CDR2 is FQGTGA. The CDR3 here is CASSSSTLGNEQFF. DNA of the CDR3: TGTGCCAGCAGCTCATCGACCTTGGGGAATGAGCAGTTCTTC.

This clone was counted once. The chain joins TRBV14 to TRBJ1-4; a possible D gene is TRBD1 (5 bases). V was clipped by 1 base and J by 8 bases, with 8 bases between them. The CDR3 consists of 13 residues. Germline CDR1 SGHDN, CDR2 FVKESK. CDR3 amino acids: CASSQVWGEKLFF. CDR3 DNA sequence: TGTGCCAGCAGCCAAGTTTGGGGGGAAAAACTGTTTTTT.

V gene TRBV19 combines with J gene TRBJ2-3, with D hard to call. This CDR3 has 11 residues. Germline V CDR1 and CDR2: LNHDA, SQIVND (reference sequence). The CDR3 region is CATTSTDTQYF. The CDR3 DNA reads as TGTGCTACCACTAGCACAGATACGCAGTATTTT.

The gene calls are TRBV18 and TRBJ1-1, with a possible D match to TRBD1 (5 bases). The V and J ends lost 3 bases and 6 bases respectively, with 8 bases between them. CDR3 length: 12 residues. Germline assignment: CDR1 KGHSH and CDR2 LQKENI. The CDR3 loop reads CASSPQGPEAFF. CDR3 bases: TGTGCCAGCTCACCCCAGGGACCTGAAGCTTTCTTT.

The chain carries TRBV28 and TRBJ2-5, with 9 bases lining up with TRBD2. This CDR3 contains 13 residues. CDR1 and CDR2 from the germline V gene are MDHEN and SYDVKM. With V trimmed by 11 bases and J by 5 bases, 9 bases remained unmatched. CDR3 region: CASIAGVGETQYF. CDR3 sequence (DNA): TGTGCCTCGATAGCGGGAGTGGGGGAGACCCAGTACTTC.

This chain joins TRBV7-9 and TRBJ1-4; D may be TRBD1 (5 bases). The CDR3 is made up of 14 amino acids. V gave up 3 bases and J gave up 4 bases, with 9 bases separating them. The germline CDR1 and CDR2 sequences are SEHNR and FQNEAQ (reference sequence). Written as DNA, the CDR3 is TGTGCCAGCAGCTTGGGGACTGATAATGAAAAACTGTTTTTT. Translation: CASSLGTDNEKLFF.

The rearrangement uses TRBV11-2 and TRBJ2-3, with TRBD2 matching over 13 bases. Looked up from germline, CDR1 is SGHAT and CDR2 is FQNNGV. The CDR3 length is 19 residues. V trimming: 4 bases; J trimming: 0 bases; junction bases outside the gene matches: 10. DNA for the CDR3: TGTGCCAGCAGCTGGGGCCGGGGGACTAGCGGGACCAGCACAGATACGCAGTATTTT. Protein: CASSWGRGTSGTSTDTQYF. Together with reference TRBV11-2 and TRBJ2-3, the CDR3 gives the full variable domain: EAGVAQSPRYKIIEKRQSVAFWCNPISGHATLYWYQQILGQGPKLLIQFQNNGVVDDSQLPKDRFSAERLKGVDSTLKIQPAKLEDSAVYLCASSWGRGTSGTSTDTQYFGPGTRLTVL.

Turning to this clone: One end of the junction does not line up with germline, which may come from a read error. The CDR3 DNA reads as TGTGCCAGCAGCCTAGCGGGGACTAGCGGGGACACCGGGGAGCTGTTTTTT. It codes for CASSLAGTSGDTGELFF. This chain uses TRBV7-8 with TRBJ2-2; 13 bases match TRBD2. The CDR3 covers 17 residues. Germline loops: CDR1 SGHVS, CDR2 FQNEAQ.

The V call is TRBV6-5, the J call TRBJ2-7; either TRBD1 or TRBD2 may fit D (5 bases each). This CDR3 contains 15 residues. Germline CDR1 reads MNHEY; CDR2 reads SVGAGI. V lost 2 bases and J lost 4, with 15 bases in between. The CDR3 protein is CASSYGGTGSYEQYF. In nucleotides, the CDR3 is TGTGCCAGCAGTTACGGTGGGACGGGCTCATACGAGCAGTACTTC.

CDR3 nucleotide sequence: TGTGCCAGCAGCCGGATGGCCCTCAATCAGCCCCAGCATTTT. Amino acids: CASSRMALNQPQHF. The V and J genes are TRBV7-8 and TRBJ1-5; D is unresolved. Germline assignment: CDR1 SGHVS and CDR2 FQNEAQ. Trimming took 5 bases from V and 3 from J, leaving 11 bases between them. The CDR3 is 14 amino acids.

This rearrangement joins TRBV11-2 to TRBJ2-1, with D perhaps matching TRBD1 or TRBD2 (7 bases each). CDR1 is SGHAT, CDR2 FQNNGV, per germline. The CDR3 totals 15 residues. The V and J ends lost 5 bases and 4 bases respectively, with 15 bases between them. The CDR3 sequence: CASSPQGGLYNEQFF. In DNA form, the CDR3 reads TGTGCCAGCAGCCCCCAGGGGGGGCTTTACAATGAGCAGTTCTTC.

The V gene is TRBV6-5, the J gene TRBJ2-7; no reliable D call. The germline V and J ends were trimmed by 5 bases and 2 bases, with 16 bases remaining between them. The CDR3 contains 15 residues. CDR1 is MNHEY, CDR2 SVGAGI, per germline. CDR3 in DNA: TGTGCCAGCAGTGTCCTTCCAGCTCTTACCTACGAGCAGTACTTC. Translated: CASSVLPALTYEQYF.